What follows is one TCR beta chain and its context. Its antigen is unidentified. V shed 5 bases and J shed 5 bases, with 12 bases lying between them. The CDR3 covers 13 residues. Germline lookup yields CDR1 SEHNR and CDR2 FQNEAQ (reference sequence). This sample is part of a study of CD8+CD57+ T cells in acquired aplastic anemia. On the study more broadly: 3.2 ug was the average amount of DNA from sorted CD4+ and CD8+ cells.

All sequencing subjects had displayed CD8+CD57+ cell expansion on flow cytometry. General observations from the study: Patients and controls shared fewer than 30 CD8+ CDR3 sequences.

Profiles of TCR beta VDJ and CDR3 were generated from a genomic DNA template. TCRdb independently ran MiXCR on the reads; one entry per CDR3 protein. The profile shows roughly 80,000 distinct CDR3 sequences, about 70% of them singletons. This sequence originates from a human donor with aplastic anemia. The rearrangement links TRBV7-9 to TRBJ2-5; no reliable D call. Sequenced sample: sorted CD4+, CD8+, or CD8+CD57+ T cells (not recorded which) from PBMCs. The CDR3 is CASSKGFWETQYF. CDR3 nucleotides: TGTGCCAGCAGCAAGGGATTTTGGGAGACCCAGTACTTC.